Shown below are 5 T cell receptor beta chains from a single sample sequenced in a study of T cells in Graves' hyperthyroidism and ophthalmopathy. Amplification yielded TCR beta CDR3 regions, with RNA transcripts as the source. First-round RT-PCR of the TCR CDR3 relied on the HTBI primer set. MiXCR, run by TCRdb on the multiplex PCR reads, gives a single entry per CDR3 protein. The table lists about 130,000 distinct CDR3 sequences, roughly a fifth of them singletons. The specimen sequenced was blood. These receptors came from a woman aged 50 to 65 with Graves' hyperthyroidism that later progressed to Graves' ophthalmopathy.

This clonotype was detected ten times or more. The V call is TRBV27, the J call TRBJ2-3; 8 bases are shared with TRBD1. The CDR3 contains 13 residues. Per germline, CDR1 MNHEY and CDR2 SMNVEV (reference sequence). V was clipped by 5 bases and J by 9 bases; unmatched bases: 7. In DNA, the CDR3 is TGTGCCAGCAGTCCTATGGACAGGGACACGCAGTATTTT. This gives the protein CASSPMDRDTQYF.

V usage is TRBV9 and J usage is TRBJ2-7, with 11 nucleotides matching TRBD2. This CDR3 is 14 amino acids long. The germline gives CDR1 SGDLS, CDR2 YYNGEE. Trimming removed 4 bases from V and 4 bases from J; junction bases left unmatched: 4. CDR3 region: CASSHGTSGYEQYF. The CDR3 region has the DNA TGTGCCAGCAGCCACGGGACTAGCGGATACGAGCAGTACTTC.

This clonotype was counted ten times or more. This chain links TRBV2 with TRBJ2-7, with D unclear. This CDR3 has 15 amino acids. The germline V gene has CDR1 SNHLY and CDR2 FYNNEI. V gave up 1 base and J gave up 3 bases, with 13 bases separating them. DNA of the CDR3: TGTGCCAGCAGTGAAGAGCTGGAAGCTAGCTACGAGCAGTACTTC. It specifies CASSEELEASYEQYF.

This clonotype was recorded many times. This rearrangement joins TRBV20-1 to TRBJ2-3; D call uncertain. CDR3 length: 12 amino acids. The V gene lost 3 bases and the J gene lost 7 bases, with 11 bases spanning the gap. From germline, CDR1 is DFQATT and CDR2 SNEGSKA (reference sequence). CDR3 DNA sequence: TGCAGTGCTAGTGAGGTCCTGAATACGCAGTATTTT. It encodes CSASEVLNTQYF.

This clonotype was seen repeatedly, ten times or more. The rearrangement uses TRBV7-9 and TRBJ2-1; perhaps TRBD2 as D (6 bases). The CDR3 is 17 amino acids. V was trimmed by 1 base and J by 3 bases, leaving 16 bases between them. Per germline, CDR1 SEHNR and CDR2 FQNEAQ (reference sequence). The CDR3: CASSLGRAGAVYNEQFF. As DNA, the CDR3 is TGTGCCAGCAGCTTAGGACGAGCGGGCGCCGTCTACAATGAGCAGTTCTTC.